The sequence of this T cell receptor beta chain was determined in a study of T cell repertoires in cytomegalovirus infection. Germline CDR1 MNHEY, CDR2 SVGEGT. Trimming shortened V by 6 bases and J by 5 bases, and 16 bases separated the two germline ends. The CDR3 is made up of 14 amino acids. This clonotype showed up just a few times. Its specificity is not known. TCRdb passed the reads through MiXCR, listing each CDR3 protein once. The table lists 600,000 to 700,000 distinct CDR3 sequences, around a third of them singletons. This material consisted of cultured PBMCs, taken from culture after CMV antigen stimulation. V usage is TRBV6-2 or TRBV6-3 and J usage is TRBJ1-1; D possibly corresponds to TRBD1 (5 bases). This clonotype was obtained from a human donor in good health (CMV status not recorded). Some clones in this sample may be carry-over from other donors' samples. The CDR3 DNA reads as TGTGCCAGCAGAAGGGACCCCTTGGGGACTGAAGCTTTCTTT. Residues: CASRRDPLGTEAFF.